This T cell receptor beta chain came from a study of shared clonotypes between healthy human individuals. Study conclusions and caveats: Generally, naive subsets (rather than memory subsets) showed larger estimated richness. Apart from blood, nothing was sampled; tissue repertoires likely differ. Some naive CD4 clonotypes, 4% to 6%, turned up in common across a handful of donors.

This CDR3 has 15 amino acids. Germline V gene sequence: CDR1 SGHRS, CDR2 YFSETQ. Turning to this clone: Antigen specificity is unknown. One junction end disagrees with the germline gene, perhaps due to a read error.

Sequenced by immunoSEQ multiplex PCR; TCRdb stores in-frame clones only, minus some. The table lists approximately 2.5 million clones, 85% to 95% of them singletons. This clonotype was obtained from a man aged 18 to 30 in good health. Material: naive CD4+ T cells sorted from blood. Subset of the sample: CD45RA+ positively selected. The chain recombines TRBV5-1 with TRBJ1-1; 7 bases fit TRBD1. The CDR3 reads CASTLGQFDGTEAFF. CDR3 in DNA: TGCGCCAGCACCTTGGGACAGTTCGATGGCACTGAAGCTTTCTTT.